The clone carrying this T cell receptor (beta chain) has only a few counts. Its cognate antigen is unknown. The CDR3 spans 11 residues. CDR1 and CDR2 from the germline V gene are SQVTM and ANQGSEA. V lost 5 bases and J 3 bases, leaving 7 bases between the germline ends. The PCR contained 60 Vbeta and 13 Jbeta primers. Profiling relied on immunoSEQ multiplex PCR, and the TCRdb table lists in-frame clones only, not all of them. The sample has almost 200,000 clones, around three quarters seen once. The data were obtained in a study of cytomegalovirus exposure and HLA in healthy donors. Study summary: As released early, the data held approximately 80 million unique TCRs from HLA-typed donors. Study-wide points: Later, an analysis found that common viral pathogens appeared to be linked with several of the most significant clusters. The authors listed around 150 TCR beta chains as cytomegalovirus-associated.

The receptor comes from a man aged 25-40 years in good health and CMV-seronegative. This chain uses TRBV29-1 with TRBJ1-1; possibly TRBD1 for D (5 bases). The material sequenced was PBMCs. CDR3 sequence: CSVQGYTEAFF. In nucleotides, the CDR3 is TGCAGCGTTCAGGGTTACACTGAAGCTTTCTTT. The whole variable domain, filled in from reference TRBV29-1 and TRBJ1-1, reads SAVISQKPSRDICQRGTSLTIQCQVDSQVTMMFWYRQQPGQSLTLIATANQGSEATYESGFVIDKFPISRPNLTFSTLTVSNMSPEDSSIYLCSVQGYTEAFFGQGTRLTVV.